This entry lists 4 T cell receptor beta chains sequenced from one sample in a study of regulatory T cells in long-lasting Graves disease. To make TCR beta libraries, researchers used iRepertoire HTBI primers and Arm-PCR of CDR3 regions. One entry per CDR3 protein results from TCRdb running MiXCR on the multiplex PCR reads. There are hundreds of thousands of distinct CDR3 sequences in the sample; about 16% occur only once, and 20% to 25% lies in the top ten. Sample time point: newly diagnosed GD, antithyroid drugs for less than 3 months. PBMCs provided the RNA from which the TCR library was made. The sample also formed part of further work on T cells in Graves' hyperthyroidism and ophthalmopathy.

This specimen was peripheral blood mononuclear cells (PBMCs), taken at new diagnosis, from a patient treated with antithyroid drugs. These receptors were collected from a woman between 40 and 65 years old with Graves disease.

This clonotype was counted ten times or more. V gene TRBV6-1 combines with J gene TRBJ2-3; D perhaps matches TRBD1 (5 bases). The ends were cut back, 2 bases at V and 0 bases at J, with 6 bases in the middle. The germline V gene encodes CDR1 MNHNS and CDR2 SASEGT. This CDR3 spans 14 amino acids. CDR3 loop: CASSEQGSTDTQYF. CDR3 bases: TGTGCCAGCAGTGAACAGGGAAGCACAGATACGCAGTATTTT.

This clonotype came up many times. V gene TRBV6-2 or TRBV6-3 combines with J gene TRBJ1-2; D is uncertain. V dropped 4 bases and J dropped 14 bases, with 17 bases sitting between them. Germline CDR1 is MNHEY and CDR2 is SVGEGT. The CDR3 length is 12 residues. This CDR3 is CASSWTPSDYTF. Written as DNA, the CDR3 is TGTGCCAGCAGTTGGACCCCTTCCGATTATACCTTC.

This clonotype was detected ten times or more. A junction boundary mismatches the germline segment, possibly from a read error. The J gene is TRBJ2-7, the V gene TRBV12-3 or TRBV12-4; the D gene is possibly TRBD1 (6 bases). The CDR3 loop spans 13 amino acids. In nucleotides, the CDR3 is TGTGCCAGCAGTTACACCGCACTAGGGGGTTTAGACTTC. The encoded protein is CASSYTALGGLDF.

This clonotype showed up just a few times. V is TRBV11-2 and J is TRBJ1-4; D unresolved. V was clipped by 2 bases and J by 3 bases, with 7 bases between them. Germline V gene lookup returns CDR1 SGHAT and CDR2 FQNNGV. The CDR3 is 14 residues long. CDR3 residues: CASSLRSSNEKLFF. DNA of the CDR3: TGTGCCAGCAGCTTAAGAAGTTCTAATGAAAAACTGTTTTTT.